This T cell receptor (beta chain) was recorded in a study of blood T cell repertoires in COVID-19. Across the whole study: Both acute and convalescent COVID-19 samples were obtained from the United States, Italy and Spain.

Each participant's cohort was designated according to participant-reported clinical history. This clone has just one count. One junction end disagrees with the germline gene, perhaps due to a read error. Authors' data handling: Counts of nucleated cells, estimated from reference gene primer amplification, were obtained. Method: immunoSEQ multiplex PCR; TCRdb's copy keeps in-frame clones and lacks some. V, J and clone size were drawn from that table, and D and trimming were deduced from the DNA. The table has 140,000 to 150,000 clones, 84% seen once. Germline CDR1 SGHTA, CDR2 FQGNSA. The CDR3 extends over 14 amino acids.

The V and J genes are TRBV7-2 and TRBJ2-1; D possibly corresponds to TRBD2 (9 bases). Sequenced input: PBMCs or T cells enriched from blood (not recorded which). This sequence was found in a woman between 50 and 59 years old who had been exposed to COVID-19. CDR3 nucleotide sequence: TGTGCCAGCAGCCTAGCGGGACAGGACAATGAGCAGTTCTTC. Protein sequence: CASSLAGQDNEQFF. The full variable domain, its missing parts supplied by reference TRBV7-2 and TRBJ2-1, is GAGVSQSPSNKVTEKGKDVELRCDPISGHTALYWYRQSLGQGLEFLIYFQGNSAPDKSGLPSDRFSAERTGGSVSTLTIQRTQQEDSAVYLCASSLAGQDNEQFFGPGTRLTVL.